The 25 T cell receptor beta chains below all came from one sample that was sequenced in a study of Ad26.COV2.S vaccination and SARS-CoV-2 variants. Treatment meaning: approximately 18 received Ad26.COV2.S at low or high dose, single or two shots; about 5 received placebo; per-sample allocation not given. Day 63 after the first vaccine or placebo injection was the time point for sampling. This table comes from immunoSEQ multiplex PCR, and its TCRdb copy is limited to in-frame clones, with some not included. The sample yields about 410,000 clones, roughly 90% seen once. The specimen was peripheral blood, collected in a trial of Ad26.COV2.S vaccine versus placebo. Receptor source: a person aged 18-60 years who received the Ad26.COV2.S COVID-19 vaccine or a placebo.

The genes are TRBV6-6 and TRBJ1-5; no clear D gene. The V and J ends lost 6 bases and 4 bases respectively, with 7 bases between them. The V gene's germline CDR1 is MNHNY and CDR2 SVGAGI (reference sequence). CDR3 length equals 12 residues. CDR3 in amino acids: CASSPANQPQHF. CDR3 nucleotides: TGTGCCAGCAGCCCCGCGAATCAGCCCCAGCATTTT.

This chain connects TRBV30 to TRBJ2-3; D ambiguous. Looked up from germline, CDR1 is GTSNPN and CDR2 is SVGIG (reference sequence). CDR3 length: 16 residues. V lost 2 bases and J lost 1, with 16 bases in between. The CDR3 bases are TGTGCCTGGAGTCCCGCCTCGGGCCCGCGCACAGATACGCAGTATTTT. Its translation is CAWSPASGPRTDTQYF. Drawing the rest from reference TRBV30 and TRBJ2-3, the complete variable domain is SQTIHQWPATLVQPVGSPLSLECTVEGTSNPNLYWYRQAAGRGLQLLFYSVGIGQISSEVPQNLSASRPQDRQFILSSKKLLLSDSGFYLCAWSPASGPRTDTQYFGPGTRLTVL.

This clone was seen ten or more times. The rearrangement links TRBV7-8 to TRBJ1-2, with 7 positions matching TRBD1. The CDR3 extends over 14 amino acids. J was trimmed by 5 bases and V by 2 bases; bases with no gene match: 5. The germline V gene encodes CDR1 SGHVS and CDR2 FQNEAQ. For the CDR3, the DNA is TGTGCCAGCAGCTTACTCCAGGGGGGATATGGCTACACCTTC. It translates to CASSLLQGGYGYTF.

The chain employs TRBV6-6 and TRBJ1-3, with D possibly matching TRBD1 (5 bases). From germline, CDR1 is MNHNY and CDR2 SVGAGI (reference sequence). V dropped 5 bases and J dropped 0 bases, with 17 bases sitting between them. The length of the CDR3 is 17 residues. In nucleotides, the CDR3 is TGTGCCAGCAGTCCAGTTCCGGGACGGCGCTCTGGAAACACCATATATTTT. This gives the protein CASSPVPGRRSGNTIYF.

The chain employs TRBV7-9 and TRBJ1-2; tentative D call: TRBD1 (6 bases). Germline V gives CDR1 SEHNR, CDR2 FQNEAQ (reference sequence). The germline V and J ends were trimmed by 5 bases and 8 bases, with 18 bases remaining between them. CDR3 length: 14 residues. CDR3 DNA sequence: TGTGCCAGCAGCCACAACAGGGTGGATAGGGGCTACACCTTC. This codes for CASSHNRVDRGYTF.

This clone was counted a single time. The V gene is TRBV3-1 (or the pseudogene TRBV3-2), the J gene TRBJ1-2; D is undetermined. The germline V and J ends were trimmed by 1 base and 8 bases, with 11 bases remaining between them. From germline, CDR1 is LGHDT and CDR2 YNNKEL (reference sequence). This CDR3 region has 13 residues. The CDR3 nucleotides are TGTGCCAGCAGCCAAGCCGGACGAGTGGGCTACACCTTC. As protein: CASSQAGRVGYTF.

The V gene is TRBV7-8, the J gene TRBJ2-1; D unclear. Trimming left V 5 bases short and J 8 bases short, with 13 bases between. Germline V gene lookup returns CDR1 SGHVS and CDR2 FQNEAQ. This CDR3 contains 13 residues. CDR3 sequence: CASSRPGVDEQFF. Here the CDR3 DNA reads TGTGCCAGCAGCCGCCCCGGCGTTGATGAGCAGTTCTTC.

This chain uses TRBV7-2 with TRBJ1-2; D is unclear. CDR1 SGHTA and CDR2 FQGNSA come from the germline V gene. This CDR3 contains 15 residues. V dropped 3 bases and J dropped 6 bases, with 17 bases sitting between them. The CDR3: CASSLDGFSVDGYTF. The CDR3 DNA reads as TGTGCCAGCAGCTTGGACGGGTTTTCAGTTGATGGCTACACCTTC.

The V and J genes are TRBV18 and TRBJ2-1, with unresolved D. The CDR3 contains 15 residues. Germline V lookup: CDR1 KGHSH, CDR2 LQKENI. Trimming left V 3 bases short and J 5 bases short, with 14 bases between. The CDR3 is CASSPLEYQDNEQFF. In nucleotides, the CDR3 is TGTGCCAGCTCACCGCTGGAATATCAGGACAATGAGCAGTTCTTC.

J is TRBJ2-6 and V is TRBV2, with D unclear. The CDR3 is made up of 10 amino acids. The germline V gene has CDR1 SNHLY and CDR2 FYNNEI. V dropped 10 bases and J dropped 2 bases, with 0 bases sitting between them. CDR3 nucleotides: TGTGCCACTGGGGCCAACGTCCTGACTTTC. Translation: CATGANVLTF.

The chain has TRBV9 and TRBJ1-4, with 7 bases identical to TRBD1. The CDR3 covers 13 residues. CDR1 and CDR2 (germline): SGDLS, YYNGEE. J gave up 8 bases and V 4 bases, and 5 bases lay outside the gene matches. The CDR3 region has the DNA TGTGCCAGCAGCTCCCGGACAGGCGAAAAACTGTTTTTT. It translates to CASSSRTGEKLFF.

This clone was seen just once. The gene calls are TRBV18 and TRBJ2-7; TRBD1 agrees at 7 bases. J gave up 2 bases and V 1 base, and 11 bases lay outside the gene matches. Germline V gene lookup returns CDR1 KGHSH and CDR2 LQKENI. The CDR3 has 17 amino acids. The CDR3 coding sequence is TGTGCCAGCTCACCACAATCACACAGGGGCTATACCTACGAGCAGTACTTC. It encodes CASSPQSHRGYTYEQYF.

For the CDR3, the DNA is TGTGCCAGCAGCTTAAGGCAGGGCTCTGGAAACACCATATATTTT. Translated: CASSLRQGSGNTIYF. This sequence joins TRBV7-2 and TRBJ1-3; perhaps TRBD1 as D (5 bases). The CDR3 totals 15 residues. The V end was cut by 2 bases, the J end by 0 bases, with 8 bases between. The V gene's germline CDR1 is SGHTA and CDR2 FQGNSA.

The V call is TRBV18, the J call TRBJ2-1; possibly TRBD1 for D (6 bases). V gave up 1 base and J gave up 8 bases, with 15 bases separating them. The CDR3 spans 15 residues. Germline-derived CDR1 and CDR2 are KGHSH and LQKENI. The CDR3 DNA is TGTGCCAGCTCACCACACAGGGCTCCTCTGGATGAGCAGTTCTTC. It yields the protein CASSPHRAPLDEQFF.

The chain carries TRBV10-3 and TRBJ1-5, with D possibly being TRBD1 (6 bases). The germline gives CDR1 ENHRY, CDR2 SYGVKD. V lost 2 bases and J 5 bases, leaving 16 bases between the germline ends. The CDR3 is 16 amino acids. The chain's CDR3 is CAISESSWTVDQPQHF. The CDR3 DNA reads TGTGCCATCAGTGAGAGTTCCTGGACAGTCGATCAGCCCCAGCATTTT.

The CDR3 spells CASTNRGVQTHGYTF. The CDR3 region has the DNA TGTGCCAGCACCAACCGGGGGGTTCAAACTCATGGCTACACCTTC. J is TRBJ1-2 and V is TRBV3-1 (or the pseudogene TRBV3-2), with D possibly TRBD1 on 5 matching bases. Germline loops: CDR1 LGHDT, CDR2 YNNKEL (reference sequence). V lost 7 bases and J lost 6, with 21 bases in between. The CDR3 covers 15 residues.

V and J are TRBV7-9 and TRBJ2-3; perhaps TRBD2 as D (7 bases). Germline V gives CDR1 SEHNR, CDR2 FQNEAQ (reference sequence). The CDR3 consists of 13 residues. Trimming removed 10 bases at V and 4 bases at J, with 15 bases between. The DNA of the CDR3 is TGTGCCATAACCCGGGGGGCGGCAGATACGCAGTATTTT. Translating it yields CAITRGAADTQYF.

The rearrangement links TRBV7-9 to TRBJ2-5; TRBD1 matches 8 bases. In germline, CDR1 is SEHNR, CDR2 FQNEAQ (reference sequence). The CDR3 length is 14 residues. Trimming at V came to 5 bases and at J to 5 bases, leaving 7 bases not matched to a gene. In DNA, the CDR3 is TGTGCCAGCAGCGCGACAGGGGAATGGGAGACCCAGTACTTC. This codes for CASSATGEWETQYF.

CDR3 protein: CASNLDRNYGYTF. In nucleotides, the CDR3 is TGTGCCAGCAACTTAGACAGGAACTATGGCTACACCTTC. V gene TRBV12-3 or TRBV12-4 combines with J gene TRBJ1-2, with a possible D match to TRBD1 (6 bases). Trimming took 7 bases from V and 2 from J, leaving 11 bases between them. The CDR3 has 13 amino acids.

This clone showed up just once. The chain recombines TRBV5-5 with TRBJ2-1, with TRBD1 as a possible D gene (6 bases). CDR1 and CDR2 (germline): SGHKS, YYEKEE (reference sequence). V was shortened by 4 bases and J by 0 bases, with 14 bases between the two germline ends. The CDR3 length is 16 residues. The CDR3 sequence is CASSPLRGSSYNEQFF. DNA for the CDR3: TGTGCCAGCAGCCCACTCAGGGGTAGCTCCTACAATGAGCAGTTCTTC. Complete variable domain (other parts from reference TRBV5-5 and TRBJ2-1): DAGVTQSPTHLIKTRGQQVTLRCSPISGHKSVSWYQQVLGQGPQFIFQYYEKEERGRGNFPDRFSARQFPNYSSELNVNALLLGDSALYLCASSPLRGSSYNEQFFGPGTRLTVL.

The chain carries TRBV5-1 and TRBJ1-4; perhaps TRBD1 as D (5 bases). V was pared by 0 bases and J by 11 bases, with 14 bases between. In germline, CDR1 is SGHRS, CDR2 YFSETQ. The CDR3 has 14 amino acids. CDR3 nucleotide sequence: TGCGCCAGCAGCTTGGCGTCAGGGTTGTTTAAACTGTTTTTT. Its protein is CASSLASGLFKLFF.

The gene calls are TRBV11-2 and TRBJ2-7, with 9 nucleotides matching TRBD1. V lost 5 bases to trimming and J lost 3 bases; unmatched junction nucleotides: 11. Per germline, CDR1 SGHAT and CDR2 FQNNGV. This CDR3 spans 16 amino acids. The CDR3 reads CASSPTAGTGIYEQYF. The CDR3, as DNA: TGTGCCAGCAGCCCAACTGCCGGGACAGGGATCTACGAGCAGTACTTC.

This clone was detected only once. The chain carries TRBV4-3 and TRBJ1-1; D might be TRBD1 (5 bases). V was pared by 3 bases and J by 7 bases, with 12 bases between. Germline V gene data show CDR1 as LGHNA and CDR2 as YSLEER. The CDR3 has 13 residues. For the CDR3, the DNA is TGCGCCAGCAGCCACCCCATGAGGGGTGAAGCTTTCTTT. This codes for CASSHPMRGEAFF.

The chain is built from TRBV3-1 (or the pseudogene TRBV3-2) and TRBJ1-3; D is uncertain. V was clipped by 1 base and J by 4 bases, with 5 bases between them. Germline CDR1 LGHDT, CDR2 YNNKEL (reference sequence). The CDR3 is made up of 13 amino acids. The CDR3 region is CASSQVEGNTIYF. CDR3 nucleotide sequence: TGTGCCAGCAGCCAAGTGGAAGGAAACACCATATATTTT.

J is TRBJ1-1 and V is TRBV10-3; D is uncertain. The V gene's germline CDR1 is ENHRY and CDR2 SYGVKD. Trimming removed 10 bases at V and 3 bases at J, with 18 bases between. This CDR3 spans 14 amino acids. CDR3 protein: CATEDTGLHTEAFF. CDR3 nucleotides: TGTGCCACGGAAGACACGGGCCTCCACACTGAAGCTTTCTTT.